The 24 T cell receptor beta chains below come from one sample, sequenced in a study of shared clonotypes between healthy human individuals. This table comes from immunoSEQ multiplex PCR, and its TCRdb copy is limited to in-frame clones, with some not included. This table has 2 million to 2.5 million clones, under 95% appearing once. Sequencing used naive CD4+ T cells from PBMCs. Specified subset: CD45RA+ positively selected. The receptors come from a man aged 18 to 29 in good health. Some clones in this sample may be carry-over from other donors' samples.

The chain uses TRBV6-1 and TRBJ2-3; no definite D call. V lost 6 bases and J lost 2, with 12 bases in between. Per germline, CDR1 MNHNS and CDR2 SASEGT. The CDR3 has 14 amino acids. CDR3 nucleotide sequence: TGTGCCAGCAGGACTGGGCGGACCACAGATACGCAGTATTTT. This translates into CASRTGRTTDTQYF.

The V gene is TRBV2, the J gene TRBJ1-1; no clear D. Germline V gives CDR1 SNHLY, CDR2 FYNNEI. The V gene lost 5 bases and the J gene lost 1 base, with 14 bases spanning the gap. The CDR3 extends over 15 amino acids. The CDR3 region has the DNA TGTGCCAGCAGTACCTTGGGGAAGGAGAACACTGAAGCTTTCTTT. This translates into CASSTLGKENTEAFF.

The gene calls are TRBV6-5 and TRBJ1-2; 11 bases line up with TRBD1. The ends lost 6 bases at V and 8 bases at J; junction bases unmatched: 8. The CDR3 loop spans 14 amino acids. The germline CDR1 and CDR2 sequences are MNHEY and SVGAGI. The CDR3 protein is CASRTGQGVGGYTF. The DNA for the CDR3 is TGTGCCAGCAGAACGGGACAGGGGGTCGGCGGCTACACCTTC.

The chain has TRBV7-6 and TRBJ2-7; 7 positions match TRBD1. V shed 3 bases and J 6 bases; nucleotides not matched to a gene: 8. This CDR3 comprises 14 residues. Germline lookup yields CDR1 SGHVS and CDR2 FNYEAQ. The CDR3 region has the DNA TGTGCCAGCAGCTTTGTTACAGGGGCCGGCGAGCAGTACTTC. Translated, it gives CASSFVTGAGEQYF.

The chain employs TRBV5-1 and TRBJ2-6, with no clear D. The CDR3 extends over 18 amino acids. Trimming removed 1 base from V and 1 base from J, with 15 bases in between. Germline values: CDR1 SGHRS, CDR2 YFSETQ. The DNA for the CDR3 is TGCGCCAGCAGCTTGATGTCAAGGTCTGCTTCTGGGGCCAACGTCCTGACTTTC. This translates into CASSLMSRSASGANVLTF.

V is TRBV6-5 and J is TRBJ2-7; D is possibly TRBD1 or TRBD2 (5 bases each). CDR3 length: 15 residues. Per germline, CDR1 MNHEY and CDR2 SVGAGI. The V end was cut by 5 bases, the J end by 0 bases, with 14 bases between. As DNA, the CDR3 is TGTGCCAGCAGTCGCCTCAGGGAGCCCTCCTACGAGCAGTACTTC. Its translation: CASSRLREPSYEQYF.

V is TRBV9 and J is TRBJ2-1, with 7 nucleotides matching TRBD2. The CDR3 length is 15 residues. The J segment lost 7 bases and the V segment lost 0 bases, leaving 7 bases of the junction unmatched. Germline V gene sequence: CDR1 SGDLS, CDR2 YYNGEE. The CDR3: CASSVGGLVLNEQFF. The DNA of the CDR3 is TGTGCCAGCAGCGTAGGTGGACTAGTCTTGAATGAGCAGTTCTTC. Full variable domain (missing parts from reference TRBV9 and TRBJ2-1): DSGVTQTPKHLITATGQRVTLRCSPRSGDLSVYWYQQSLDQGLQFLIQYYNGEERAKGNILERFSAQQFPDLHSELNLSSLELGDSALYFCASSVGGLVLNEQFFGPGTRLTVL.

This clone was seen a few times. This rearrangement joins TRBV6-6 to TRBJ1-1; 7 bases map to TRBD1. CDR3 length equals 12 residues. Germline loops: CDR1 MNHNY, CDR2 SVGAGI (reference sequence). J gave up 11 bases and V 6 bases, and 9 bases lay outside the gene matches. Here the CDR3 DNA reads TGTGCCAGCAGGTTACTACAGGGGAAGGCTTTCTTT. It is translated as CASRLLQGKAFF.

This clone was picked up one time. The V and J genes are TRBV28 and TRBJ2-1; 7 bases match TRBD2. The J segment lost 4 bases and the V segment lost 4 bases, leaving 4 bases of the junction unmatched. The V gene's germline CDR1 is MDHEN and CDR2 SYDVKM. This CDR3 region has 14 residues. CDR3 DNA sequence: TGTGCCAGCAGTTACGGGAGGAAGTACAATGAGCAGTTCTTC. Translated: CASSYGRKYNEQFF.

This chain joins TRBV7-9 and TRBJ1-1, with 10 bases aligning to TRBD1. Germline lookup yields CDR1 SEHNR and CDR2 FQNEAQ (reference sequence). The CDR3 loop spans 15 amino acids. Losses at the gene ends were 5 bases for V and 1 base for J; bases not matched to a gene: 4. CDR3 in DNA: TGTGCCAGCAGCACCGGGACAGGGGCGAACACTGAAGCTTTCTTT. This sequence encodes CASSTGTGANTEAFF.

The chain uses TRBV4-3 and TRBJ1-4; D might be TRBD1 (6 bases). V gave up 0 bases and J gave up 3 bases, with 8 bases separating them. CDR3 length: 15 residues. Per germline, CDR1 LGHNA and CDR2 YSLEER. CDR3 protein: CASSQENRANEKLFF. DNA of the CDR3: TGCGCCAGCAGCCAAGAAAACAGGGCTAATGAAAAACTGTTTTTT.

This chain links TRBV12-2 with TRBJ1-5. TRBV12-2 has pseudogene status. This CDR3 comprises 12 residues. In nucleotides, the CDR3 is TGTGCGAAAACACGGGGATCGAGGCCCCAGCATTTT. Translation: CAKTRGSRPQHF.

The V call is TRBV19, the J call TRBJ1-1; 7 bases fit TRBD1. With V trimmed by 6 bases and J by 0 bases, 7 bases remained unmatched. Germline assignment: CDR1 LNHDA and CDR2 SQIVND (reference sequence). CDR3 length: 15 residues. CDR3 sequence reads: CASRDRRGMNTEAFF. The DNA of the CDR3 is TGTGCCAGTAGGGACAGGCGGGGGATGAACACTGAAGCTTTCTTT.

The V gene is TRBV6-5, the J gene TRBJ1-1; TRBD1 agrees at 12 bases. V dropped 6 bases and J dropped 10; count of bases not matched to a gene: 6. Germline CDR1 and CDR2: MNHEY and SVGAGI. The CDR3 runs to 13 residues. The CDR3 spells CASSLGTGGRAFF. The DNA of the CDR3 is TGTGCCAGCAGCCTTGGGACAGGGGGCCGAGCTTTCTTT.

The rearrangement uses TRBV29-1 and TRBJ2-7, with a tentative D call TRBD2 (6 bases). The CDR3 covers 13 residues. Trimming left V 3 bases short and J 8 bases short, with 17 bases between. The germline gives CDR1 SQVTM, CDR2 ANQGSEA. CDR3 DNA: TGCAGCGTTGAGAAGGCCTCCGCGGGGAAGCAGTACTTC. As protein: CSVEKASAGKQYF.

V is TRBV11-1 and J is TRBJ1-1; D gene unclear. The V gene lost 3 bases and the J gene lost 0 bases, with 8 bases spanning the gap. The length of the CDR3 is 14 residues. Looked up from germline, CDR1 is SGHAT and CDR2 is FQDESV (reference sequence). The CDR3 nucleotides are TGTGCCAGCAGCTTTTCCCCTATGAACACTGAAGCTTTCTTT. This encodes CASSFSPMNTEAFF.

The chain employs TRBV6-4 and TRBJ2-2; possible D gene TRBD2, 6 bases. V was trimmed by 2 bases and J by 6 bases, leaving 19 bases between them. This CDR3 spans 17 amino acids. Germline V gives CDR1 MRHNA, CDR2 SNTAGT. The DNA of the CDR3 is TGTGCCAGCAGTGACATTTATTACGGGAGTCTTTCCGGGGAGCTGTTTTTT. Its translation is CASSDIYYGSLSGELFF.

The chain carries TRBV9 and TRBJ1-2; no clear D. CDR1 is SGDLS, CDR2 YYNGEE, per germline. The CDR3 is made up of 14 amino acids. V was trimmed by 0 bases and J by 4 bases, leaving 10 bases between them. The CDR3 region has the DNA TGTGCCAGCAGCGTAGGTCCGGGCGGCTATGGCTACACCTTC. This translates into CASSVGPGGYGYTF.

The count of this clone is one. This rearrangement joins TRBV7-9 to TRBJ2-2; 7 positions agree with TRBD2. V was pared by 3 bases and J by 1 base, with 5 bases of the junction left unmatched. Germline CDR1 SEHNR, CDR2 FQNEAQ (reference sequence). The length of the CDR3 is 16 residues. CDR3 sequence reads: CASSFRIAGNTGELFF. Written as DNA, the CDR3 is TGTGCCAGCAGCTTTAGGATAGCGGGGAACACCGGGGAGCTGTTTTTT.

The rearrangement links TRBV2 to TRBJ1-1; D is unclear. The CDR3 is 13 amino acids. CDR1 and CDR2 from the germline V gene are SNHLY and FYNNEI. V was cut by 4 bases and J by 5 bases, with 11 bases left in between. In DNA, the CDR3 is TGTGCCAGCAGTGGGATGGCGGGGACTGAAGCTTTCTTT. As protein: CASSGMAGTEAFF.

The chain has TRBV11-1 and TRBJ2-7, with no clear D. The V gene lost 4 bases and the J gene lost 4 bases, with 17 bases spanning the gap. Germline-derived CDR1 and CDR2 are SGHAT and FQDESV (reference sequence). The CDR3 loop spans 15 amino acids. DNA of the CDR3: TGTGCCAGCAGCTCACGACCCTATTCCCAATACGAGCAGTACTTC. Translation gives CASSSRPYSQYEQYF. Full variable domain (missing parts from reference TRBV11-1 and TRBJ2-7): EAEVAQSPRYKITEKSQAVAFWCDPISGHATLYWYRQILGQGPELLVQFQDESVVDDSQLPKDRFSAERLKGVDSTLKIQPAELGDSAMYLCASSSRPYSQYEQYFGPGTRLTVT.

This chain uses TRBV7-2 with TRBJ2-3; D remains ambiguous. The V gene lost 2 bases and the J gene lost 3 bases, with 12 bases spanning the gap. CDR1 is SGHTA, CDR2 FQGNSA, per germline. There are 15 residues in the CDR3. The CDR3 DNA sequence: TGTGCCAGCAGCTTACTGAGCGTAGGGACAGATACGCAGTATTTT. This codes for CASSLLSVGTDTQYF.

This clone appeared a single time. Additional DNA sequences in this sample encode the identical CDR3. The chain is built from TRBV11-2 and TRBJ2-7; no definite D call. Germline CDR1 and CDR2: SGHAT and FQNNGV. The CDR3 covers 12 residues. V was clipped by 4 bases and J by 4 bases, with 8 bases between them. The CDR3 DNA is TGTGCCAGCAGCTCAGGTCCTTACGAGCAGTACTTC. Translated: CASSSGPYEQYF.

The CDR3 DNA sequence: TGTGCCTGGAGTGTTGTAGGAAGTACCCAGTACTTC. This sequence encodes CAWSVVGSTQYF. V usage is TRBV30 and J usage is TRBJ2-5; no firm D call. CDR3 size: 12 residues. The V and J ends lost 0 bases and 8 bases respectively, with 10 bases between them. The germline V gene encodes CDR1 GTSNPN and CDR2 SVGIG (reference sequence).